Listed below are T cell receptor beta chains from one sample, sequenced in a study of technical replicates of blood from a handful of donors. The assay was immunoSEQ multiplex PCR, and TCRdb's table has in-frame clones only and misses some. This sample carries over 75,000 clones, about 97% of them seen once, and the ten largest clones take approximately 0.2%. The sequencing sample was made of T cells isolated from PBMCs. These receptors were collected from a human donor in good health. CDR3s include the opening cysteine and the closing phenylalanine or tryptophan. The D gene is left open where the match is weak. Expanded clones are given a class, and other clones once, few, many or no size at all.

D: NA; V: TRBV6-5; J: TRBJ1-2; size: NA; CDR3: CASGNRVRYTF; DNA: TGTGCCAGCGGAAACAGGGTGCGCTACACCTTC
D: TRBD2; V: TRBV15; J: TRBJ2-3; size: NA; CDR3: CATSGDLAGTTYPDTQYF; DNA: TGTGCCACCAGCGGAGATTTAGCGGGAACAACATATCCAGATACGCAGTATTTT
D: TRBD1; V: TRBV7-2; J: TRBJ1-2; size: NA; CDR3: CASSFRDRGYGYTF; DNA: TGTGCCAGCAGCTTCCGGGACAGGGGCTATGGCTACACCTTC
D: NA; V: TRBV5-5; J: TRBJ2-7; size: NA; CDR3: CASSLEGVTYEQYF; DNA: TGTGCCAGCAGCTTGGAGGGGGTCACCTACGAGCAGTACTTC
D: NA; V: TRBV28; J: TRBJ1-1; size: NA; CDR3: CASSLPRVMDTEAFF; DNA: TGTGCCAGCAGTTTACCCAGGGTTATGGACACTGAAGCTTTCTTT
D: TRBD1; V: TRBV30; J: TRBJ2-7; size: NA; CDR3: CAWSARQGVSYEQYF; DNA: TGTGCCTGGAGTGCCAGACAGGGGGTCTCTTACGAGCAGTACTTC
D: NA; V: TRBV14; J: TRBJ2-1; size: NA; CDR3: CASSQDSAAQFF; DNA: TGTGCCAGCAGCCAAGATAGCGCGGCGCAGTTCTTC
D: NA; V: TRBV14; J: TRBJ2-7; size: NA; CDR3: CASSHETGASYEQYF; DNA: TGTGCCAGCAGCCACGAGACAGGCGCGTCCTACGAGCAGTACTTC
D: TRBD1; V: TRBV12-5; J: TRBJ2-7; size: NA; CDR3: CASGPQGVPVYEQYF; DNA: TGTGCTAGTGGCCCACAGGGGGTTCCTGTCTACGAGCAGTACTTC
D: NA; V: TRBV25-1; J: TRBJ1-4; size: NA; CDR3: CASSESEGRGNEKLFF; DNA: TGTGCCAGCAGTGAATCTGAGGGCAGGGGTAATGAAAAACTGTTTTTT
D: TRBD1; V: TRBV4-1; J: TRBJ2-7; size: NA; CDR3: CASSQGVGTGTGSYEQYF; DNA: TGCGCCAGCAGCCAAGGTGTAGGGACCGGGACAGGGAGCTACGAGCAGTACTTC
D: NA; V: TRBV6-5; J: TRBJ2-1; size: NA; CDR3: CASSYSIGGPGEQFF; DNA: TGTGCCAGCAGTTACTCGATTGGAGGGCCCGGTGAGCAGTTCTTC
D: TRBD1; V: TRBV15; J: TRBJ1-1; size: NA; CDR3: CATRSTGLERLIAEAFF; DNA: TGTGCCACCAGATCGACAGGGCTTGAGAGGTTAATCGCTGAAGCTTTCTTT
D: NA; V: TRBV29-1; J: TRBJ1-2; size: once; CDR3: CSVPLYGYTF; DNA: TGCAGCGTTCCCTTATATGGCTACACCTTC
D: NA; V: TRBV7-9; J: TRBJ2-5; size: NA; CDR3: CASSFYIAEKETQYF; DNA: TGTGCCAGCAGCTTCTATATAGCGGAAAAAGAGACCCAGTACTTC
D: TRBD1; V: TRBV10-1; J: TRBJ1-2; size: once; CDR3: CASWGQASNYGYTF; DNA: TGCGCCAGCTGGGGACAGGCGTCTAACTATGGCTACACCTTC
D: NA; V: TRBV2; J: TRBJ1-1; size: NA; CDR3: CASTPGGGAGSFTEAFF; DNA: TGTGCCAGCACCCCCGGCGGGGGGGCCGGATCGTTCACTGAAGCTTTCTTT
D: TRBD1; V: TRBV6-5; J: TRBJ2-7; size: NA; CDR3: CASMGQGTYEQYF; DNA: TGTGCCAGCATGGGACAGGGCACCTACGAGCAGTACTTC
D: NA; V: TRBV7-9; J: TRBJ2-2; size: NA; CDR3: CASSLDTNTGELFF; DNA: TGTGCCAGCAGCCTGGACACGAACACCGGGGAGCTGTTTTTT
D: NA; V: TRBV19; J: TRBJ2-1; size: NA; CDR3: CASSPIYSYNEQFF; DNA: TGTGCCAGTAGTCCGATCTACTCCTACAATGAGCAGTTCTTC
D: TRBD1; V: TRBV5-4; J: TRBJ2-5; size: NA; CDR3: CASSLVGTGGATQYF; DNA: TGTGCCAGCAGCTTGGTTGGGACAGGGGGTGCGACCCAGTACTTC
D: NA; V: TRBV6-6; J: TRBJ1-1; size: NA; CDR3: CASKNRAENTEAFF; DNA: TGTGCCAGCAAAAACAGGGCCGAGAACACTGAAGCTTTCTTT
D: NA; V: TRBV14; J: TRBJ2-5; size: NA; CDR3: CASSPRQVSETQYF; DNA: TGTGCCAGCAGCCCTAGACAGGTGTCGGAGACCCAGTACTTC
D: NA; V: TRBV30; J: TRBJ2-3; size: NA; CDR3: CALSRGGAGDTQYF; DNA: TGTGCCTTGTCAAGGGGGGGAGCGGGAGATACGCAGTATTTT
D: NA; V: TRBV4-1; J: TRBJ2-2; size: NA; CDR3: CASSYRVNTGELFF; DNA: TGCGCCAGCAGTTACAGGGTTAACACCGGGGAGCTGTTTTTT
D: NA; V: TRBV7-9; J: TRBJ2-7; size: NA; CDR3: CASSKGFYEQYF; DNA: TGTGCCAGCAGCAAGGGGTTCTACGAGCAGTACTTC
D: TRBD1; V: TRBV10-3; J: TRBJ2-2; size: NA; CDR3: CAISEGQGYTGELFF; DNA: TGTGCCATCAGCGAGGGACAGGGGTACACCGGGGAGCTGTTTTTT
D: NA; V: TRBV6-5; J: TRBJ2-7; size: NA; CDR3: CASSYRTRYEQYF; DNA: TGTGCCAGCAGTTACAGGACTCGATACGAGCAGTACTTC
D: TRBD2; V: TRBV6-5; J: TRBJ2-3; size: once; CDR3: CASSYLAGGTDTQYF; DNA: TGTGCCAGCAGTTATCTAGCGGGAGGCACAGATACGCAGTATTTT
D: NA; V: TRBV19; J: TRBJ1-2; size: NA; CDR3: CASSIGGTPGYTF; DNA: TGTGCCAGTAGTATTGGAGGGACGCCAGGCTACACCTTC
D: NA; V: TRBV19; J: TRBJ2-6; size: NA; CDR3: CASSTTGKLSSGANVLTF; DNA: TGTGCCAGTAGTACTACAGGGAAATTGAGCTCTGGGGCCAACGTCCTGACTTTC
D: NA; V: TRBV6-5; J: TRBJ1-2; size: NA; CDR3: CASSSRGGGRGYTF; DNA: TGTGCCAGCAGCTCGAGAGGGGGGGGGCGAGGCTACACCTTC
D: NA; V: TRBV19; J: TRBJ1-1; size: NA; CDR3: CASTYGGGARTEAFF; DNA: TGTGCCAGTACCTACGGAGGGGGGGCGAGGACTGAAGCTTTCTTT
D: TRBD2; V: TRBV5-1; J: TRBJ2-1; size: NA; CDR3: CASRLSGGAYNEQFF; DNA: TGCGCCAGCAGGTTGAGCGGGGGGGCCTACAATGAGCAGTTCTTC
D: TRBD1; V: TRBV28; J: TRBJ1-1; size: NA; CDR3: CASSSGQGGPEAFF; DNA: TGTGCCAGCAGTTCAGGACAGGGCGGGCCTGAAGCTTTCTTT
D: TRBD1; V: TRBV23-1; J: TRBJ2-7; size: NA; CDR3: CASSLPGTVDSPQYF; DNA: TGCGCCAGCAGTCTCCCGGGGACAGTAGATTCGCCGCAGTACTTC
D: NA; V: TRBV10-1; J: TRBJ2-3; size: NA; CDR3: CASSDPGAGTDTQYF; DNA: TGCGCCAGCAGTGACCCAGGGGCTGGCACAGATACGCAGTATTTT
D: TRBD2; V: TRBV11-2; J: TRBJ2-3; size: NA; CDR3: CASSQPSGGTDTQYF; DNA: TGTGCCAGCAGCCAACCTAGCGGGGGCACAGATACGCAGTATTTT
D: TRBD1; V: TRBV7-9; J: TRBJ1-1; size: NA; CDR3: CASSFDRAGLGTEAFF; DNA: TGTGCCAGCAGCTTTGACAGGGCGGGCCTCGGGACTGAAGCTTTCTTT
D: TRBD1; V: TRBV30; J: TRBJ2-7; size: NA; CDR3: CAWTPVPQGARGEQYF; DNA: TGTGCCTGGACCCCAGTGCCCCAGGGGGCTCGGGGGGAGCAGTACTTC
D: TRBD2; V: TRBV28; J: TRBJ2-1; size: NA; CDR3: CASITGGERLFLHNEQFF; DNA: TGTGCCAGCATTACCGGGGGGGAAAGGCTCTTTTTACACAATGAGCAGTTCTTC
D: NA; V: TRBV5-1; J: TRBJ1-1; size: NA; CDR3: CASSFGDQRGNTEAFF; DNA: TGCGCCAGCAGCTTTGGTGACCAAAGGGGGAACACTGAAGCTTTCTTT
D: NA; V: TRBV5-1; J: TRBJ1-1; size: NA; CDR3: CASSFGFGRGTEAFF; DNA: TGCGCCAGCAGCTTTGGGTTCGGTAGGGGCACTGAAGCTTTCTTT
D: TRBD2; V: TRBV5-1; J: TRBJ2-5; size: NA; CDR3: CASSLQSGRVETQYF; DNA: TGCGCCAGCAGCTTGCAGAGCGGGAGGGTGGAGACCCAGTACTTC
D: NA; V: TRBV19; J: TRBJ2-4; size: NA; CDR3: CASCRDSAKNIQYF; DNA: TGTGCCAGTTGCCGGGACTCAGCCAAAAACATTCAGTACTTC
D: TRBD1; V: TRBV4-1; J: TRBJ2-7; size: NA; CDR3: CASSQGGQGGPRSAEQYF; DNA: TGCGCCAGCAGCCAAGGCGGACAGGGGGGTCCTCGGTCGGCCGAGCAGTACTTC
D: TRBD1; V: TRBV19; J: TRBJ2-7; size: NA; CDR3: CASKTSGQGSYEQYF; DNA: TGTGCCAGCAAAACTTCGGGACAGGGCTCCTACGAGCAGTACTTC
D: TRBD1; V: TRBV29-1; J: TRBJ2-1; size: NA; CDR3: CSAWTGSDNEQFF; DNA: TGCAGCGCCTGGACAGGGAGTGACAATGAGCAGTTCTTC
D: NA; V: TRBV28; J: TRBJ1-5; size: once; CDR3: CASSLAGDEQPQHF; DNA: TGTGCCAGCAGTTTGGCAGGGGACGAGCAGCCCCAGCATTTT
D: TRBD2; V: TRBV10-3; J: TRBJ2-3; size: NA; CDR3: CAISTSGGTTDTQYF; DNA: TGTGCCATTTCGACTAGCGGGGGGACCACAGATACGCAGTATTTT
D: NA; V: TRBV28; J: TRBJ1-5; size: once; CDR3: CASRSVEAGSNQPQHF; DNA: TGTGCCAGCCGTTCGGTCGAAGCAGGGAGCAATCAGCCCCAGCATTTT
D: TRBD2; V: TRBV5-4; J: TRBJ2-7; size: NA; CDR3: CASSLGLAGTYEQYF; DNA: TGTGCCAGCAGCCTTGGACTAGCGGGAACCTACGAGCAGTACTTC
D: NA; V: TRBV11-2; J: TRBJ1-1; size: NA; CDR3: CASGDTGMNTEAFF; DNA: TGTGCCAGCGGTGACACAGGAATGAACACTGAAGCTTTCTTT
D: TRBD2; V: TRBV29-1; J: TRBJ2-5; size: NA; CDR3: CSVPGLAGQETQYF; DNA: TGCAGCGTCCCGGGACTAGCGGGCCAAGAGACCCAGTACTTC
D: NA; V: TRBV7-9; J: TRBJ1-5; size: NA; CDR3: CASSLGGQPQHF; DNA: TGTGCCAGCAGCTTAGGAGGTCAGCCCCAGCATTTT